Measured by frequency, the clone carrying this T cell receptor beta chain is medium-sized (0.01 to 0.1%). Its antigen is not identified. TRB was amplified from approximately 250 ng of peripheral blood genomic DNA per sample. The source of the sample is a study of T cell clusters in autoimmune cytopenias. Study-wide background: Per sample, median TRB depth was around 50,000 reads, yielding a median around 2,400 distinct clonotypes.

Broader study findings: Physiological T cell clusters of healthy donors were apparently absent in primary autoimmune cytopenia patients. Exclusive TRB clusters were about 2.8-fold more numerous in healthy donors than in active autoimmune hepatitis. TRB repertoire shifts in secondary cytopenia and chronic lymphocytic leukemia mostly reflected lymphoma, not autoimmunity.

TRB rearrangements were amplified by touch-down multiplex PCR with mixed TRB-A/B primers. From the multiplex PCR reads, TCRdb lists one entry per CDR3 protein and no DNA. The sample has just over 3,500 distinct CDR3 sequences, and its top ten clones hold roughly 15%. The germline V gene has CDR1 MNHEY and CDR2 SVGAGI. There are 12 residues in the CDR3. The sample consisted of peripheral blood. This clonotype was sampled from a human donor with an autoimmune cytopenia or autoimmune hepatitis (not recorded which). The genes are TRBV6-5 and TRBJ1-2. This CDR3 reads CASRYWGDGYTF.